This T cell receptor beta chain was retrieved from a study of blood T cell repertoires in COVID-19 (TCRdb year 2020). A note on the overall study: Samples from collaborators originated in the United States, Italy and Spain and spanned both the acute and convalescent phases of COVID-19. The dataset comprised deeply sampled blood TCRbeta repertoires from subjects exposed to, actively infected with, or recovered from COVID-19. The prospective study material was composed of cDNA or gDNA derived from T cells, B-cell-depleted T cells, or PBMCs. The repertoires were made available in a free public database intended to serve as a resource for research on the immune response to SARS-CoV-2. The samples were drawn from two sources: the first 160 participants of the ongoing ImmuneRACE study, and 950 to 1,500 subjects contributed by 6 global collaborators. Sample metadata almost always included a de-identified subject ID, COVID-19 status, age in years and sex. Where available, HLA class I and class II types were obtained from metadata supplied by the sample provider rather than from assay-based typing. Study-level results and caveats: How much clinical and demographic metadata was included differed by source and by participant, and the metadata was provided uncurated.

The immunoSEQ Assay, a bias-controlled multiplex PCR, was used to amplify TCRbeta CDR3 regions from genomic DNA. The source study handled its data this way. The number of nucleated cells in each sample was estimated by amplification of reference gene primers within the assay. To quantify the absolute abundance of each unique TCRbeta CDR3 rearrangement, sequence reads were collapsed and filtered. For each sample, productive Simpson clonality was calculated as the square root of Simpson's diversity index over productive rearrangements. TCRdb took this table from immuneACCESS and kept in-frame rearrangements with V and J called. Such tables lack part of the clones; where checked against another copy, unresolved V genes explain under half of the gap, and the rest is unexplained. D and trimming come from the DNA, and the V and J calls and clone size come from that table. Across this sample there are 45,000 to 55,000 clones, with 70% to 85% seen only once. Approximately 4.5% of the sample comes from the top ten.

Collaborating institutions collected whole blood in K2EDTA tubes following their own protocols. For TCRbeta analysis, collaborator samples were shipped as frozen whole blood, as isolated PBMCs, or as DNA extracted from either sample type. A word on this clone: The clone's antigen remains unknown. No base quality values were provided; no much bigger clone lies one nucleotide off.

The germline V gene gives CDR1 as KGHSH and CDR2 as LQKENI. V gives up 5 bases and J gives up 0 bases, and the segment between their germline ends measures 10 bases. Its CDR3 holds 14 amino acids, cysteine through phenylalanine. The kept DNA is CDR3 alone, 42 bases in frame from the first base. Sample: peripheral blood. The chain uses TRBV18 and TRBJ1-1, with the D gene uncertain. This receptor was obtained from a man aged 50 to 60 with active COVID-19. The CDR3 reads CASSTQKMNTEAFF. The DNA is TGTGCCAGCTCAACTCAAAAAATGAACACTGAAGCTTTCTTT. The CDR3, completed at both ends by the reference TRBV18 and TRBJ1-1 genes, gives the full variable domain NAGVMQNPRHLVRRRGQEARLRCSPMKGHSHVYWYRQLPEEGLKFMVYLQKENIIDESGMPKERFSAEFPKEGPSILRIQQVVRGDSAAYFCASSTQKMNTEAFFGQGTRLTVV.